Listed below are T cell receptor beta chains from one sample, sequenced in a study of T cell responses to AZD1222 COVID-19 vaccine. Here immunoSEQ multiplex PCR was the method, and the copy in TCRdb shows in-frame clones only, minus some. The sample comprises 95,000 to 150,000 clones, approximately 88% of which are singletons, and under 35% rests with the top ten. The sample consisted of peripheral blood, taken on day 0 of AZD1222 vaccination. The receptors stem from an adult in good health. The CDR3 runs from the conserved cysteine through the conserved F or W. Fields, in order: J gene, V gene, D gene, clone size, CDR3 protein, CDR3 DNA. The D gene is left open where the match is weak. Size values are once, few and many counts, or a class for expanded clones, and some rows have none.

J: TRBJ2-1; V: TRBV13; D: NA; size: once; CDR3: CASSQGERDYNEQFF; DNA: TGTGCCAGCAGCCAGGGGGAGCGGGACTATAATGAGCAGTTCTTC
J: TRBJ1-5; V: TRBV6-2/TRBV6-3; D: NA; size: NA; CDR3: CASSGRRDQPQHF; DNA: TGTGCCAGCAGCGGTAGACGGGATCAGCCCCAGCATTTT
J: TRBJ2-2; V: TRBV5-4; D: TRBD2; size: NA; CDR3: CASSLAGGPVGELFF; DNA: TGTGCCAGCAGCTTAGCGGGGGGGCCGGTCGGGGAGCTGTTTTTT
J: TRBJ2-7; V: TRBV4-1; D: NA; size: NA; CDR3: CASSQDTGGRTYEQYF; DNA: TGCGCCAGCAGCCAAGATACCGGCGGGCGGACCTACGAGCAGTACTTC
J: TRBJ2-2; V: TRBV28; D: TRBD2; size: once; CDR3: CASRHSGAYTEELFF; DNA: TGTGCCAGCAGGCATAGCGGGGCGTACACCGAGGAGCTGTTTTTT
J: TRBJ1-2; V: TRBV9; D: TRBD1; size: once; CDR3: CASSVTPGQGNYGYTF; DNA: TGTGCCAGCAGCGTGACTCCGGGACAGGGGAACTATGGCTACACCTTC
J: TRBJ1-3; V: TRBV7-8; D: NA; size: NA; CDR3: CASSLARGSSGNTIYF; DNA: TGTGCCAGCAGCTTAGCCCGGGGGAGCTCTGGAAACACCATATATTTT
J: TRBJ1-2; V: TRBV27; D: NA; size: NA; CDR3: CASSLSPQSSYGYTF; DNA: TGTGCCAGCAGTTTAAGCCCACAGAGTTCCTATGGCTACACCTTC
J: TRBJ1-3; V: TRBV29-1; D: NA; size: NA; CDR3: CSVGVSGNTIYF; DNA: TGCAGCGTTGGTGTCAGCGGAAACACCATATATTTT
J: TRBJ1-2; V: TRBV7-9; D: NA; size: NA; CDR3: CASSLGQIGVFYGYTF; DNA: TGTGCCAGCAGCTTAGGACAGATAGGCGTTTTTTATGGCTACACCTTC
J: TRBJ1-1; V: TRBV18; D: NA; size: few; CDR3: CASSPNREAEAFF; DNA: TGTGCCAGCTCACCGAACAGGGAGGCTGAAGCTTTCTTT
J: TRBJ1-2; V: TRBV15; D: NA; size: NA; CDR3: CATSRRDASNYGYTF; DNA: TGTGCCACCAGCAGAAGAGACGCTTCTAACTATGGCTACACCTTC
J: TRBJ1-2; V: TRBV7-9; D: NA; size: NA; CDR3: CASSTRGGYGYTF; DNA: TGTGCCAGCAGCACCCGAGGGGGCTATGGCTACACCTTC
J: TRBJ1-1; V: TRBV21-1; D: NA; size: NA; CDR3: CASSSKGAGKTEAFF; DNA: TGTGCCAGCAGCTCTAAAGGGGCAGGGAAGACTGAAGCTTTCTTT
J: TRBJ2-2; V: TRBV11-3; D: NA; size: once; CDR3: CASSLSWNTGELFF; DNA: TGTGCCAGCAGCCTTAGCTGGAACACCGGGGAGCTGTTTTTT
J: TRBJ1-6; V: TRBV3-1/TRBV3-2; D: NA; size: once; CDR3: CASSQGGRPNSPLHF; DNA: TGTGCCAGCAGCCAAGGCGGCCGACCGAATTCACCCCTCCACTTT
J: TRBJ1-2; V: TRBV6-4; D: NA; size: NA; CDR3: CASSDGHNYGYTF; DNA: TGTGCCAGCAGTGACGGGCACAACTATGGCTACACCTTC
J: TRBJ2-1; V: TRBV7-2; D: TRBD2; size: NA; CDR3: CASSLIAGGVYEQFF; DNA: TGTGCCAGCAGCCTAATAGCGGGGGGTGTGTATGAGCAGTTCTTC
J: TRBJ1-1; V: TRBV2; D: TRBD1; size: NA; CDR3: CASSERGTDGPF; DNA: TGTGCCAGCAGTGAAAGGGGGACAGACGGCCCCTTT
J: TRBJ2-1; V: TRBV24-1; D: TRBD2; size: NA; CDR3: CATSVTAGGPNEQFF; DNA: TGTGCCACCAGTGTAACAGCGGGGGGACCCAATGAGCAGTTCTTC
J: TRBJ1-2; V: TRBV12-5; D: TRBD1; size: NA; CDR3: CASGLASDRGNYGYTF; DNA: TGTGCTAGTGGTTTGGCCTCGGACAGGGGAAACTATGGCTACACCTTC
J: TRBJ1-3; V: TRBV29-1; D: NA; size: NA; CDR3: CSVDEGTIYF; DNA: TGCAGCGTTGACGAGGGCACCATATATTTT
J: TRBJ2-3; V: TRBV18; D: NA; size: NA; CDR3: CASSPNSHSRYF; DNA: TGTGCCAGCTCACCCAACTCACATTCACGGTATTTT
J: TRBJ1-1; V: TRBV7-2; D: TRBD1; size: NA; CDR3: CASSLGQGGEAFF; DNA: TGTGCCAGCAGCTTAGGACAGGGGGGTGAAGCTTTCTTT
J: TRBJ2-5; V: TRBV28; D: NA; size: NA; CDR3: CASSSETQYF; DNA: TGTGCCAGCAGTTCCGAGACCCAGTACTTC
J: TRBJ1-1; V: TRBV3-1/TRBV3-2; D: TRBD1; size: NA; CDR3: CASSPRDRNTEAFF; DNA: TGTGCCAGCAGCCCACGGGACAGGAACACTGAAGCTTTCTTT
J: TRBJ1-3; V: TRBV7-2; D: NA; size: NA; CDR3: CASSPGAFVNTIYF; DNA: TGTGCCAGCAGCCCAGGCGCTTTCGTAAACACCATATATTTT
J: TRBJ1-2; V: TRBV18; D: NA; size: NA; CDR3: CASSEGAVNYGYTF; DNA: TGTGCCAGCTCAGAAGGGGCCGTAAACTATGGCTACACCTTC
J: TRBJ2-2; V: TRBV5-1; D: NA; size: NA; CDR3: CASSLRGDTGELFF; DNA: TGCGCCAGCAGCTTGAGAGGGGACACCGGGGAGCTGTTTTTT
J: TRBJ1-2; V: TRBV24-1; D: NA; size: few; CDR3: CATSDTISGGYTF; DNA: TGTGCCACCAGTGATACCATTTCGGGTGGCTACACCTTC
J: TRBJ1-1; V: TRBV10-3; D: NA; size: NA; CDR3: CATRPATSEAFF; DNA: TGTGCCACCCGCCCCGCTACGTCTGAAGCTTTCTTT
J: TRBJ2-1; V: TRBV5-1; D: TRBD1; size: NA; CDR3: CASSPADRDNEQFF; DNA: TGCGCCAGCAGCCCCGCGGACAGGGACAATGAGCAGTTCTTC
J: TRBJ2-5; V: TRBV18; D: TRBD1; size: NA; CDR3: CASSPAAGGQETQYF; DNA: TGTGCCAGCTCACCAGCAGCAGGGGGTCAAGAGACCCAGTACTTC
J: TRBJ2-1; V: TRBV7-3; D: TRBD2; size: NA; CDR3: CASSLGLAGLGEQFF; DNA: TGTGCCAGCAGCCTGGGACTAGCGGGGCTGGGAGAGCAGTTCTTC
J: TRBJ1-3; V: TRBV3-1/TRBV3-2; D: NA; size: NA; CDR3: CASSFIQGHSGNTIYF; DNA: TGTGCCAGCAGCTTCATACAGGGTCACTCTGGAAACACCATATATTTT
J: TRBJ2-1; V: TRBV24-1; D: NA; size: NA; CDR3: CATSDPLYNEQFF; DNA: TGTGCCACCAGTGACCCACTATACAATGAGCAGTTCTTC
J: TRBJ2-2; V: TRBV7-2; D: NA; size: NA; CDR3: CASRYAGTALWAGELFF; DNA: TGTGCCAGCAGATACGCCGGGACGGCCTTATGGGCCGGGGAGCTGTTTTTT
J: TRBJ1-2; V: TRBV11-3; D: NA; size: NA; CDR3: CASSSGPYGYTF; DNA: TGTGCCAGCAGCTCCGGACCTTATGGCTACACCTTC
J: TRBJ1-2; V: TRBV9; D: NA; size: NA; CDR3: CASSTSTDYGYTF; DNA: TGTGCCAGCAGCACCTCGACAGACTATGGCTACACCTTC
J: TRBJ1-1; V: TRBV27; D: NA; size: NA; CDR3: CASTSHQGDTEAFF; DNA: TGTGCCAGCACCTCACACCAAGGGGACACTGAAGCTTTCTTT
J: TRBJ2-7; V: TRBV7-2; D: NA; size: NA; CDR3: CASSLVGESSYEQYF; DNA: TGTGCCAGCAGCTTAGTAGGGGAAAGCTCCTACGAGCAGTACTTC
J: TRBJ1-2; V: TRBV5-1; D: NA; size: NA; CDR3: CASSLELFSGGYTF; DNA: TGCGCCAGCAGCTTGGAATTGTTTTCTGGGGGCTACACCTTC
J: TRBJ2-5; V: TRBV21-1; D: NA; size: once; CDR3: CASSKARVGGYQETQYF; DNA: TGTGCCAGCAGCAAAGCCAGGGTGGGGGGGTACCAAGAGACCCAGTACTTC
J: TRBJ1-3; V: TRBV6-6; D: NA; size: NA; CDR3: CATSPGGNTIYF; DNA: TGTGCCACAAGTCCCGGTGGAAACACCATATATTTT
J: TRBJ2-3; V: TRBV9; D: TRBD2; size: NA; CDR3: CASSVSGGAADTQYF; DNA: TGTGCCAGCAGCGTTAGCGGGGGGGCCGCGGATACGCAGTATTTT
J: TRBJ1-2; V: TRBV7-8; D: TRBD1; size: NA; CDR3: CASSLRTGGNGGYTF; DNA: TGTGCCAGCAGCCTCCGGACAGGGGGTAATGGTGGCTACACCTTC
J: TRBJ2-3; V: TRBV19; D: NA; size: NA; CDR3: CASSDLLSTDTQYF; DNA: TGTGCCAGTAGTGACTTATTGAGCACAGATACGCAGTATTTT
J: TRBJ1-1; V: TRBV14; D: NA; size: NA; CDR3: CASSQDLTTKAFF; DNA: TGTGCCAGCAGCCAAGACTTAACCACTAAAGCTTTCTTT
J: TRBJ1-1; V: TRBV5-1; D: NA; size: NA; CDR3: CASSVVSANTEAFF; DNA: TGCGCCAGCAGCGTGGTTTCGGCGAACACTGAAGCTTTCTTT
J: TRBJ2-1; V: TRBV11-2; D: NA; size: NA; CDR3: CASSLDPSGDEQFF; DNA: TGTGCCAGCAGCTTAGACCCTTCGGGAGATGAGCAGTTCTTC